The rows below give T cell receptor beta chains drawn from one sample of a study of T cell repertoires in cytomegalovirus infection. A single record per CDR3 protein comes from TCRdb applying MiXCR to the reads. This table has fewer than 700,000 distinct CDR3 sequences, 20% to 25% appearing once. The sequenced sample was CD8+ T cells from PBMCs. Receptor source: a human donor in good health (CMV status not recorded). Some clones in this sample may be carry-over from other donors' samples. Each CDR3 is given with its conserved first and last residue. The order of the fields is clone size, V gene, D gene, J gene, CDR3 protein, CDR3 DNA. A D gene is named only where the DNA matches it firmly. The size field is filled for only some rows; it gives once, few, many or a size class.

size: NA; V: TRBV7-9; D: TRBD1; J: TRBJ1-4; CDR3: CASSARDSRANEKLFF; DNA: TGTGCCAGCAGCGCGCGGGACAGCCGGGCTAATGAAAAACTGTTTTTT
size: many; V: TRBV5-6; D: NA; J: TRBJ1-1; CDR3: CASSLPSGVTEAFF; DNA: TGTGCCAGCAGCTTGCCCTCAGGGGTCACTGAAGCTTTCTTT
size: few; V: TRBV27; D: NA; J: TRBJ1-2; CDR3: CASSPTPGHTNYGYTF; DNA: TGTGCCAGCAGCCCTACCCCCGGACATACTAACTATGGCTACACCTTC
size: NA; V: TRBV10-3; D: NA; J: TRBJ2-5; CDR3: CAISESVSGREQQETQYF; DNA: TGTGCCATCAGTGAGTCTGTGTCTGGCAGGGAACAACAAGAGACCCAGTACTTC
size: many; V: TRBV11-2; D: NA; J: TRBJ2-5; CDR3: CASSPSEWQETQYF; DNA: TGTGCCAGCAGCCCCTCGGAGTGGCAAGAGACCCAGTACTTC
size: NA; V: TRBV4-2; D: NA; J: TRBJ2-5; CDR3: CASSQLLGPETQYF; DNA: TGTGCCAGCAGCCAGCTATTGGGACCGGAGACCCAGTACTTC
size: many; V: TRBV7-2; D: NA; J: TRBJ2-5; CDR3: CASSLARGAGETQYF; DNA: TGTGCCAGCAGCTTAGCGCGAGGGGCCGGGGAGACCCAGTACTTC
size: few; V: TRBV25-1; D: TRBD1; J: TRBJ1-1; CDR3: CASSEFGTGDTEAFF; DNA: TGTGCCAGCAGTGAATTCGGGACAGGGGACACTGAAGCTTTCTTT
size: many; V: TRBV6-2/TRBV6-3; D: NA; J: TRBJ2-1; CDR3: CASSYGTNNEQFF; DNA: TGTGCCAGCAGTTACGGGACGAACAATGAGCAGTTCTTC
size: NA; V: TRBV6-1; D: TRBD2; J: TRBJ2-3; CDR3: CASSVWGLGLADSSTDTQYF; DNA: TGTGCCAGCAGTGTTTGGGGGCTGGGACTAGCGGATTCTAGCACAGATACGCAGTATTTT
size: few; V: TRBV28; D: TRBD1; J: TRBJ2-1; CDR3: CASSAGGPYNEQFF; DNA: TGTGCCAGCAGTGCAGGGGGCCCCTACAATGAGCAGTTCTTC
size: NA; V: TRBV20-1; D: NA; J: TRBJ2-1; CDR3: CSAREGERSSYNEQFF; DNA: TGCAGTGCTAGAGAGGGGGAAAGGAGCTCCTACAATGAGCAGTTCTTC
size: NA; V: TRBV20-1; D: TRBD1; J: TRBJ2-1; CDR3: CSARWEDRGRNEQFF; DNA: TGCAGTGCTAGGTGGGAGGACAGGGGCAGGAATGAGCAGTTCTTC
size: NA; V: TRBV29-1; D: TRBD1; J: TRBJ1-1; CDR3: CSVHPTGVNTEAFF; DNA: TGCAGCGTACATCCTACAGGGGTGAACACTGAAGCTTTCTTT
size: NA; V: TRBV23-1; D: TRBD1; J: TRBJ2-7; CDR3: CASFRTGPYEQYF; DNA: TGCGCCAGCTTCCGGACAGGGCCCTACGAGCAGTACTTC
size: NA; V: TRBV5-5; D: TRBD1; J: TRBJ2-7; CDR3: CASRLGTGGRSEQYF; DNA: TGTGCCAGCAGGCTCGGGACAGGGGGTCGGAGCGAGCAGTACTTC
size: many; V: TRBV7-6; D: NA; J: TRBJ1-5; CDR3: CASSLGRNQPQHF; DNA: TGTGCCAGCAGTTTGGGCCGCAATCAGCCCCAGCATTTT
size: NA; V: TRBV7-9; D: NA; J: TRBJ1-3; CDR3: CVSVEENRNTIYF; DNA: TGTGTCAGCGTCGAGGAAAATCGAAACACCATATATTTT